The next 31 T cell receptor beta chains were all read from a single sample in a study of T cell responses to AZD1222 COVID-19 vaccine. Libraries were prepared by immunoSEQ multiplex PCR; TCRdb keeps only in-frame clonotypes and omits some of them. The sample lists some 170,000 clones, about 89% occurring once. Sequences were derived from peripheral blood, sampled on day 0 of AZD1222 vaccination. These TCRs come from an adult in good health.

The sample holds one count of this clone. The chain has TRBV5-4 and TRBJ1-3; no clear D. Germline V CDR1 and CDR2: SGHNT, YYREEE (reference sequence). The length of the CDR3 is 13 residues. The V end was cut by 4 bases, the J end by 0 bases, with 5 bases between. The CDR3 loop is CASSRGSGNTIYF. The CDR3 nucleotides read TGTGCCAGCAGCCGGGGCTCTGGAAACACCATATATTTT.

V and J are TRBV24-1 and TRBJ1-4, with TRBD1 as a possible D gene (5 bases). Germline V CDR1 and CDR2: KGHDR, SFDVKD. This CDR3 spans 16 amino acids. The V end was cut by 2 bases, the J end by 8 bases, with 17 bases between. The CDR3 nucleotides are TGTGCCACCAGTGATTCGGGGACGGGGTTAGGGGAAAAACTGTTTTTT. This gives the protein CATSDSGTGLGEKLFF.

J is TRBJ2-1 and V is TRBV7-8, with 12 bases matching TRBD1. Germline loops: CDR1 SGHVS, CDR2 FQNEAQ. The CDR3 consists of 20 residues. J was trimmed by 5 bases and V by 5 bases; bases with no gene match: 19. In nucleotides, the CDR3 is TGTGCCAGCAGCAATCCGCTCGGGACAGGGGGCCTACAAGGGGACAATGAGCAGTTCTTC. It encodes CASSNPLGTGGLQGDNEQFF.

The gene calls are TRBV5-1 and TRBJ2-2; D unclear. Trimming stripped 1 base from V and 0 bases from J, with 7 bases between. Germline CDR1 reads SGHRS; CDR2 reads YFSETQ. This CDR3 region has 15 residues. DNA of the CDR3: TGCGCCAGCAGCTTGAGGGTTTCGAACACCGGGGAGCTGTTTTTT. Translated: CASSLRVSNTGELFF.

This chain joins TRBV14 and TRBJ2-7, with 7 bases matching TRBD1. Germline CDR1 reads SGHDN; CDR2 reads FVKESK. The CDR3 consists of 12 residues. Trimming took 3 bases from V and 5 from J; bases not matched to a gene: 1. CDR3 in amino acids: CASSQTGNEQYF. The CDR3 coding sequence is TGTGCCAGCAGCCAGACAGGGAACGAGCAGTACTTC. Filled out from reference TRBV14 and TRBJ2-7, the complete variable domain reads EAGVTQFPSHSVIEKGQTVTLRCDPISGHDNLYWYRRVMGKEIKFLLHFVKESKQDESGMPNNRFLAERTGGTYSTLKVQPAELEDSGVYFCASSQTGNEQYFGPGTRLTVT.

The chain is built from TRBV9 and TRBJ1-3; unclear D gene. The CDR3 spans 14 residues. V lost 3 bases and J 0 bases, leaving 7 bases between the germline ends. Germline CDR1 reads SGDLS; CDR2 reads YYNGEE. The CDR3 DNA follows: TGTGCCAGCAGCGCAGGTTACTCTGGAAACACCATATATTTT. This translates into CASSAGYSGNTIYF. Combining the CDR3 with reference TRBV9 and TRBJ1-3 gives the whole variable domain DSGVTQTPKHLITATGQRVTLRCSPRSGDLSVYWYQQSLDQGLQFLIQYYNGEERAKGNILERFSAQQFPDLHSELNLSSLELGDSALYFCASSAGYSGNTIYFGEGSWLTVV.

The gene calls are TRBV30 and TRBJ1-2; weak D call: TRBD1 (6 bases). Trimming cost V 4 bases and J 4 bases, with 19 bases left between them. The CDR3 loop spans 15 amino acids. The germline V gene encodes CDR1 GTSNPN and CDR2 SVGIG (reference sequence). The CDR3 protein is CAWTSGGGFGYGYTF. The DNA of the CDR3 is TGTGCCTGGACCAGCGGGGGGGGCTTTGGCTATGGCTACACCTTC.

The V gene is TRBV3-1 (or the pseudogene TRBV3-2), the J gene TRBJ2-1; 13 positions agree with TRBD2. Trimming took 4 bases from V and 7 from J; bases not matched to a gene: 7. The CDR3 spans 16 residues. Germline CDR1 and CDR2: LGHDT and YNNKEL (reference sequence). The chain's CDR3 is CASSRTSGGIGNEQFF. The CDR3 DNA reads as TGTGCCAGCAGCCGGACTAGCGGGGGCATTGGTAATGAGCAGTTCTTC.

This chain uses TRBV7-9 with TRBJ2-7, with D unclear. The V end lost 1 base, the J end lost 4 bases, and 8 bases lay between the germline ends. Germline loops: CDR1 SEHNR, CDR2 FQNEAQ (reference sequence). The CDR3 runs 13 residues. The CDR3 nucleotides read TGTGCCAGCAGCTTAGATCAGTATTACGAGCAGTACGTC. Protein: CASSLDQYYEQYV.

CDR3 residues: CASSLVPQALQGYTF. The DNA of the CDR3 is TGTGCCAGCAGCTTAGTACCACAGGCCCTACAGGGCTACACCTTC. This chain connects TRBV11-2 to TRBJ1-2; D possibly corresponds to TRBD1 (5 bases). Germline V CDR1 and CDR2: SGHAT, FQNNGV. With 1 base removed from V and 8 bases from J, the gap between germline ends came to 17 bases. This CDR3 is 15 amino acids long.

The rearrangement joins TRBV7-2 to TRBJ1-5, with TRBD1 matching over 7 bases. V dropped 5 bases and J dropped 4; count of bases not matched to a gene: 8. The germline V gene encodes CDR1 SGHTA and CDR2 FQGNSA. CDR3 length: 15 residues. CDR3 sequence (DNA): TGTGCCAGCAGCAAGAGACAGGGTTGGAATCAGCCCCAGCATTTT. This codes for CASSKRQGWNQPQHF.

CDR3 nucleotide sequence: TGTGCCAGCAGTCTTCCCGGCTCTGGAAACACCATATATTTT. It codes for CASSLPGSGNTIYF. This chain uses TRBV28 with TRBJ1-3; D gene unclear. The CDR3 is 14 amino acids. The V gene lost 5 bases and the J gene lost 0 bases, with 8 bases spanning the gap. Germline V CDR1 and CDR2: MDHEN, SYDVKM.

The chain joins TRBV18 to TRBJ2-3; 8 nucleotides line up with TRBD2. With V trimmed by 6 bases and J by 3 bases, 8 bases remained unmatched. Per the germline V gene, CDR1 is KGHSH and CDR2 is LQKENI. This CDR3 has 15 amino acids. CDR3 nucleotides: TGTGCCAGCTCTCCTCGGACTAGCAGAACAGATACGCAGTATTTT. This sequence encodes CASSPRTSRTDTQYF.

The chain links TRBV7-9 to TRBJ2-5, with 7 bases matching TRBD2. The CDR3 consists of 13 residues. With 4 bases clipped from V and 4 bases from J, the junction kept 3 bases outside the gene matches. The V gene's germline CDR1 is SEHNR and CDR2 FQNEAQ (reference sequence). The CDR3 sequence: CASSWGGRETQYF. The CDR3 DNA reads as TGTGCCAGCAGCTGGGGGGGTCGAGAGACCCAGTACTTC.

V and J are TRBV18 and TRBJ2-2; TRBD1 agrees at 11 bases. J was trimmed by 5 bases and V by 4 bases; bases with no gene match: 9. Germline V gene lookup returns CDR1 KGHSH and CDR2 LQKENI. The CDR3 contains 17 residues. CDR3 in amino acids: CASSLLLGQGATGELFF. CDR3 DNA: TGTGCCAGCTCACTCCTCCTCGGACAGGGGGCTACCGGGGAGCTGTTTTTT.

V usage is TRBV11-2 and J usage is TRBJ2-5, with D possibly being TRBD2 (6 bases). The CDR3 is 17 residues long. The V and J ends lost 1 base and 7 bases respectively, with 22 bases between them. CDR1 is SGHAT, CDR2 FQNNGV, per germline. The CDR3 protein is CASSLVGTGTPTGTQYF. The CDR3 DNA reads TGTGCCAGCAGCTTAGTAGGGACCGGGACTCCGACGGGGACCCAGTACTTC.

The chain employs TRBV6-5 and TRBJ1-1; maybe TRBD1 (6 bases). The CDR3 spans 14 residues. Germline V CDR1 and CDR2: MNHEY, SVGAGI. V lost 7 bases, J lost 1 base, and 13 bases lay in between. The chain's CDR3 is CASMVTGQNTEAFF. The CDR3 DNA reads TGTGCCAGCATGGTTACGGGACAGAACACTGAAGCTTTCTTT.

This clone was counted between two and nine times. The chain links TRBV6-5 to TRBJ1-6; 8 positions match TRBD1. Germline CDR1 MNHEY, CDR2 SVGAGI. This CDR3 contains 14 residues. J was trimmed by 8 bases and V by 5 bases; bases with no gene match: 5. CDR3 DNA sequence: TGTGCCAGCAGTCAGGGACAGGTTTATTCACCCCTCCACTTT. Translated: CASSQGQVYSPLHF.

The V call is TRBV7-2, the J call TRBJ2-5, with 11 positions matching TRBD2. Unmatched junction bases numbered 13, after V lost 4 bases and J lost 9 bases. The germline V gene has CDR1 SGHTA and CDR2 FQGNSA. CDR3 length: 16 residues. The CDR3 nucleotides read TGTGCCAGCAGCTCGCATAGTGGGGGACTAGCGGCGGCCCAGTACTTC. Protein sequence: CASSSHSGGLAAAQYF.

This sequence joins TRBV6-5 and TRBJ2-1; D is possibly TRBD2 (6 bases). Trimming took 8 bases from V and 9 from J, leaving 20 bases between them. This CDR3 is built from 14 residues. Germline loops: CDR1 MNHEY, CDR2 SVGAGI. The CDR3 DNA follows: TGTGCCAGCGCTCCGGGCGGGGTACTAGGTGAGCAGTTCTTC. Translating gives CASAPGGVLGEQFF.

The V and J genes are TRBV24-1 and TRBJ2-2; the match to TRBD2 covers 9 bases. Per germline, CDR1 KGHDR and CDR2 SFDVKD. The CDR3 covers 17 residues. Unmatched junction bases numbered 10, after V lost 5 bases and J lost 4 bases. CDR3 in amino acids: CATSGGGAGGRTGELFF. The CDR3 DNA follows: TGTGCCACCAGTGGCGGGGGAGCGGGGGGCCGCACCGGGGAGCTGTTTTTT.

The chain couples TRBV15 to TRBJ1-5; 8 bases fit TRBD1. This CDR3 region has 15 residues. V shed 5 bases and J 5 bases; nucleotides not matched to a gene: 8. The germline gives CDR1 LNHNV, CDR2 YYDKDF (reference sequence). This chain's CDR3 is CATSGHRGIDQPQHF. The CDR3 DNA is TGTGCCACCAGCGGTCACAGGGGGATCGATCAGCCCCAGCATTTT.

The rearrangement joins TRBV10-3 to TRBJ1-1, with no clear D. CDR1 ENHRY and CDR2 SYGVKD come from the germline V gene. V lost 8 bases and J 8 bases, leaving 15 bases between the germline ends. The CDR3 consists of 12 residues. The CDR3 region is CAIQMHGTEAFF. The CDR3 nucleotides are TGTGCCATCCAAATGCATGGTACGGAAGCTTTCTTT.

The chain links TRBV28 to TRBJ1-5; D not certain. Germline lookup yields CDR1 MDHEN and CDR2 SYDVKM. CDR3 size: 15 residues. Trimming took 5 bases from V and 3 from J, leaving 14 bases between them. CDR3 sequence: CASSVPLGANQPQHF. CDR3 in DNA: TGTGCCAGCAGTGTCCCCTTGGGTGCCAATCAGCCCCAGCATTTT.

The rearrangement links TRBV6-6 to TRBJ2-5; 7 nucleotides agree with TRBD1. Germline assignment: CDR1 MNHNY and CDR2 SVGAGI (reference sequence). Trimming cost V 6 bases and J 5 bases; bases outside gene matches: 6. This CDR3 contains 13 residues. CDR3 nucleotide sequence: TGTGCCAGCAGATCCCGACAGGGCGAGACCCAGTACTTC. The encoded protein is CASRSRQGETQYF.

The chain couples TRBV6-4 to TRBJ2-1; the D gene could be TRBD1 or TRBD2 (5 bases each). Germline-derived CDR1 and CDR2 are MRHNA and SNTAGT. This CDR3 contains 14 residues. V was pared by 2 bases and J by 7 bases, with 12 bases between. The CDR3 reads CASSDRQGGNEQFF. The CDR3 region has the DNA TGTGCCAGCAGTGACCGGCAGGGCGGGAATGAGCAGTTCTTC.

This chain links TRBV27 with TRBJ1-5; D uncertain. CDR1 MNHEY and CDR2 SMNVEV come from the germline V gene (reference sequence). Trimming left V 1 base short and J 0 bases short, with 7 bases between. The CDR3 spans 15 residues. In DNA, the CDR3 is TGTGCCAGCAGTTTATGGGGAAATAGCAATCAGCCCCAGCATTTT. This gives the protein CASSLWGNSNQPQHF.

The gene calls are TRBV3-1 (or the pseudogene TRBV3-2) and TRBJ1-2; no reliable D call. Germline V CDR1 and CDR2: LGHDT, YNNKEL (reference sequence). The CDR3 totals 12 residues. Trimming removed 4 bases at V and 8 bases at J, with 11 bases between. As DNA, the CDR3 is TGTGCCAGCAGCCTAAGCAGAGGGGGCTACACCTTC. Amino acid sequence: CASSLSRGGYTF.

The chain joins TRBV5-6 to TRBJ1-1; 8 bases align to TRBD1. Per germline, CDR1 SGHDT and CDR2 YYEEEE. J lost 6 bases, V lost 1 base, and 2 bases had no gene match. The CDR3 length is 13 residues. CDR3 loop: CASSLTGGSEAFF. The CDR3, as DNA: TGTGCCAGCAGCTTGACAGGGGGGTCTGAAGCTTTCTTT.

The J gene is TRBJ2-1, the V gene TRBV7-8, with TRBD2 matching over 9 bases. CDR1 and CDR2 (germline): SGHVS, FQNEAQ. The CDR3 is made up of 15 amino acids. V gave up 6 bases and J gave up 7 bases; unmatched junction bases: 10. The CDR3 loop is CASSPAGGAENEQFF. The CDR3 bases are TGTGCCAGCAGTCCCGCGGGAGGGGCAGAGAATGAGCAGTTCTTC.

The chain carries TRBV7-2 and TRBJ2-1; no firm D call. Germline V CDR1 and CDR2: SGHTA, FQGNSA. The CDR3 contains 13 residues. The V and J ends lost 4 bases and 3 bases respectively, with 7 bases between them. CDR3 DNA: TGTGCCAGCAGCTCTCTCAGCTACAATGAGCAGTTCTTC. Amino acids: CASSSLSYNEQFF.